Listed here is a single TCR beta chain. Its antigen is as yet unknown. The data were taken from a study of STAT5B mutations in CD4+ large granular lymphocyte leukemia. In germline, CDR1 is SGHTA, CDR2 FQGNSA. The CDR3 is 17 residues long. V shed 2 bases and J 6 bases; nucleotides not matched to a gene: 12. Study findings and constraints: No patients shared main leukemic clonotypes, though roughly 25% appeared at low frequency elsewhere. Top patient clones used TRBV06 genes more often: 8/27 versus 2/35 in controls.

In the study's own analysis: A productive frequency of 2.59 x 10-5 was the lowest detectable. Data came from immunoSEQ multiplex PCR; TCRdb stores just in-frame clones and leaves some out. D and trimming come from the DNA, and the V and J calls and clone size come from that table. The sample includes under 25,000 clones, less than 80% seen only once; the top ten take about 0.6%. The rearrangement uses TRBV7-2 and TRBJ1-4, with 7 bases fitting TRBD1. The sequencing input was CD4+ T cells from blood buffy coats. The receptor was isolated from a human donor in good health. The CDR3 region has the DNA TGTGCCAGCAGCTTACGGGTCGGTAGGACAGGTGATGAAAAACTGTTTTTT. Its protein is CASSLRVGRTGDEKLFF.